This section outlines one TCR beta chain sequence together with its context. The data belong to a study of control samples from healthy donors and cancer patients. The protocol was immunoSEQ multiplex PCR, while the TCRdb copy is restricted to in-frame clones and leaves out a portion. The sample has about 130,000 clones, about 92% seen once; the top ten hold around 0.52%. V lost 4 bases to trimming and J lost 6 bases; unmatched junction nucleotides: 4. Germline V lookup: CDR1 SGDLS, CDR2 YYNGEE. The length of the CDR3 is 15 residues. The genes are TRBV9 and TRBJ2-1; 13 positions agree with TRBD2. The receptor's source is a man of 80 years or more with head and neck cancer. The sequencing sample was made of PBMCs. CDR3 bases: TGTGCCAGCAGCCCGGGGACTAGCGGGATCAATGAGCAGTTCTTC. Translation: CASSPGTSGINEQFF.